These T cell receptor beta chains were read from a single sample in a study of blood T cells in healthy people across ages. MiXCR, run by TCRdb on the 5' RACE reads, gives a single entry per CDR3 protein. The sample lists 550,000 to 600,000 distinct CDR3 sequences; roughly 48% were seen once. The specimen was blood. These receptor sequences come from a man at least 80 years old in good health. Both conserved end residues are trimmed from each CDR3. Fields, in order: CDR3 length, V gene, clone size, J gene, CDR3 protein. Clone sizes are given selectively: once, few, many, or a class where the clone is expanded.

CDR3 length: 9; V gene: TRBV7-9; clone size: -; J gene: TRBJ2-3; CDR3 protein: ASSLQIDPY
CDR3 length: 13; V gene: TRBV9; clone size: -; J gene: TRBJ2-3; CDR3 protein: ASSVSGRDTDTQY
CDR3 length: 12; V gene: TRBV5-6; clone size: -; J gene: TRBJ2-7; CDR3 protein: ASSDRLAPYEQY
CDR3 length: 9; V gene: TRBV3-1; clone size: once; J gene: TRBJ2-1; CDR3 protein: ASSQEAMQF
CDR3 length: 11; V gene: TRBV6-6; clone size: few; J gene: TRBJ1-5; CDR3 protein: ASSLDPGGPQH
CDR3 length: 12; V gene: TRBV30; clone size: -; J gene: -; CDR3 protein: AWRTSGTKETQY
CDR3 length: 11; V gene: TRBV9; clone size: -; J gene: TRBJ2-1; CDR3 protein: ASRELAGDEQF
CDR3 length: 9; V gene: TRBV7-2; clone size: -; J gene: TRBJ2-2; CDR3 protein: ASSNVGELF
CDR3 length: 13; V gene: TRBV15; clone size: few; J gene: TRBJ2-3; CDR3 protein: ATSRDQGGTDTQY
CDR3 length: 12; V gene: TRBV6-2/TRBV6-3; clone size: few; J gene: TRBJ1-2; CDR3 protein: ASSYSRGNYGYT
CDR3 length: 14; V gene: TRBV5-1; clone size: -; J gene: TRBJ2-1; CDR3 protein: ASSLAGQGGGNEQF
CDR3 length: 12; V gene: TRBV5-8; clone size: -; J gene: TRBJ2-3; CDR3 protein: ASSTAGVTDTQY
CDR3 length: 13; V gene: TRBV12-3/TRBV12-4; clone size: -; J gene: TRBJ1-3; CDR3 protein: ASRADPGSGNTIY
CDR3 length: 12; V gene: TRBV7-2; clone size: few; J gene: TRBJ2-1; CDR3 protein: ASSGAGAYNEQF
CDR3 length: 12; V gene: TRBV12-3/TRBV12-4; clone size: many; J gene: TRBJ2-3; CDR3 protein: ASSFGQSTDTQY
CDR3 length: 13; V gene: TRBV3-1; clone size: -; J gene: TRBJ2-7; CDR3 protein: ASSPSDAGGYEQY
CDR3 length: 12; V gene: TRBV10-3; clone size: many; J gene: TRBJ2-5; CDR3 protein: AISDEHLQETQY
CDR3 length: 11; V gene: TRBV20-1; clone size: once; J gene: TRBJ1-2; CDR3 protein: SSKGQGAYGYT
CDR3 length: 13; V gene: TRBV7-2; clone size: few; J gene: TRBJ2-7; CDR3 protein: ASSLGGQGPYEQY
CDR3 length: 13; V gene: TRBV20-1; clone size: few; J gene: TRBJ2-3; CDR3 protein: SAHSSSGRSDTQY
CDR3 length: 14; V gene: TRBV7-3; clone size: -; J gene: TRBJ2-1; CDR3 protein: ASSLRASGAYNEQF
CDR3 length: 11; V gene: TRBV4-3; clone size: -; J gene: TRBJ2-7; CDR3 protein: ASSQDHLSEQY
CDR3 length: 8; V gene: TRBV29-1; clone size: few; J gene: TRBJ2-1; CDR3 protein: SVVRGEQF
CDR3 length: 14; V gene: TRBV6-6; clone size: -; J gene: TRBJ2-5; CDR3 protein: ASSYSARVRGNEQY
CDR3 length: 12; V gene: TRBV6-4; clone size: -; J gene: TRBJ2-3; CDR3 protein: ASSDGEGADTQY
CDR3 length: 12; V gene: TRBV3-1; clone size: -; J gene: TRBJ2-7; CDR3 protein: ASSLQTGKYEQY
CDR3 length: 13; V gene: TRBV20-1; clone size: once; J gene: TRBJ2-3; CDR3 protein: SAPGTSRSTDTQY
CDR3 length: 10; V gene: TRBV24-1; clone size: few; J gene: TRBJ2-1; CDR3 protein: ATSLGYNEQF